This T cell receptor (beta chain) was documented in a study of T cells after yellow fever vaccination. TCRdb itself ran the 5' RACE reads through MiXCR, one entry per CDR3 protein. The table has approximately 550,000 distinct CDR3 sequences, around 21% seen once. The sample holds a few counts of this clonotype. What it binds is not known. Study-wide results and limits: Most primary-vaccination clones reappeared after the booster (about 97% CD4, roughly 88% CD8).

The ends lost 5 bases at V and 0 bases at J; junction bases unmatched: 11. Looked up from germline, CDR1 is SGHTA and CDR2 is FQGNSA. The CDR3 length is 17 residues. This clonotype was obtained from a young man who received the YFV17D yellow fever vaccine. Sample: PBMCs, taken 15 days after the yellow fever booster vaccination. The chain employs TRBV7-2 and TRBJ2-5; 8 positions match TRBD1. The CDR3 DNA follows: TGTGCCAGCAGCCAGGGGGCGGGCAGGGGGCACCAAGAGACCCAGTACTTC. It yields the protein CASSQGAGRGHQETQYF. Variable domain in full (rest from reference TRBV7-2 and TRBJ2-5): GAGVSQSPSNKVTEKGKDVELRCDPISGHTALYWYRQSLGQGLEFLIYFQGNSAPDKSGLPSDRFSAERTGGSVSTLTIQRTQQEDSAVYLCASSQGAGRGHQETQYFGPGTRLLVL.